Listed below are T cell receptor beta chains from one sample, sequenced in a study of blood T cell repertoires in COVID-19. Profiled with immunoSEQ multiplex PCR; TCRdb holds only in-frame clones, not every one. The sample lists about 220,000 clones, about 91% occurring once. The material sequenced was PBMCs or T cells enriched from blood (not recorded which). These receptors all come from a woman aged 40 to 50 with acute COVID-19. Each CDR3 is given with its conserved first and last residue. The D gene is left open where the match is weak. The size of a clone is reported for some rows only, either as once, few or many, or as a class for expanded clones.

d_call	j_call	clone_size	v_call	cdr3_aa	cdr3_nt
.	TRBJ1-4	.	TRBV4-2	CASSQRPTGGLINEKLFF	TGTGCCAGCAGCCAAAGACCGACTGGGGGACTGATTAATGAAAAACTGTTTTTT
.	TRBJ1-3	once	TRBV9	CASSATGSDGGNTIYF	TGTGCCAGCAGCGCTACAGGGTCCGATGGTGGAAACACCATATATTTT
.	TRBJ2-2	.	TRBV24-1	CATLDSWPTGELFF	TGTGCCACCCTTGACAGTTGGCCCACCGGGGAGCTGTTTTTT
TRBD1	TRBJ2-1	.	TRBV24-1	CATSEAGTGVNEQFF	TGTGCCACCAGTGAAGCCGGGACAGGCGTAAATGAGCAGTTCTTC
TRBD2	TRBJ2-1	.	TRBV7-9	CASSPNPGLAGANEQFF	TGTGCCAGCAGCCCAAACCCGGGACTAGCGGGAGCCAATGAGCAGTTCTTC
.	TRBJ1-1	.	TRBV7-9	CASSSHRENEAFF	TGTGCCAGCAGCTCCCACAGGGAGAATGAAGCTTTCTTT
TRBD2	TRBJ2-1	.	TRBV7-6	CASSLDGRGDNEQFF	TGTGCCAGCAGCTTAGATGGGCGGGGGGACAATGAGCAGTTCTTC
.	TRBJ2-5	once	TRBV24-1	CATSEAGLPGETQYF	TGTGCCACCAGTGAGGCGGGACTCCCGGGGGAGACCCAGTACTTC
.	TRBJ1-1	.	TRBV29-1	CSVRRQALNTEAFF	TGCAGCGTCCGTAGACAGGCCCTGAACACTGAAGCTTTCTTT
TRBD2	TRBJ2-1	.	TRBV11-2	CASSRTSGANEQFF	TGTGCCAGCAGCCGGACTAGCGGGGCCAATGAGCAGTTCTTC
TRBD1	TRBJ1-2	.	TRBV6-2/TRBV6-3	CASSYRTGVNYGYTF	TGTGCCAGCAGTTACCGAACAGGGGTTAACTATGGCTACACCTTC
TRBD1	TRBJ2-1	.	TRBV19	CASSRDRERYNEQFF	TGTGCCAGTAGTAGGGACAGGGAGCGCTACAATGAGCAGTTCTTC
TRBD1	TRBJ1-1	.	TRBV5-1	CASSPGQGAVGAFF	TGCGCCAGCAGCCCGGGACAGGGGGCTGTTGGAGCTTTCTTT
.	TRBJ1-4	.	TRBV4-1	CASSPREPRNEKLFF	TGCGCCAGCAGCCCCCGGGAACCCAGAAATGAAAAACTGTTTTTT
.	TRBJ1-3	.	TRBV19	CASSIKLSGNTIYF	TGTGCCAGTAGTATAAAGCTCTCTGGAAACACCATATATTTT
.	TRBJ2-2	.	TRBV5-4	CASSLRGNTGELFF	TGTGCCAGCAGCTTGAGGGGAAACACCGGGGAGCTGTTTTTT
TRBD2	TRBJ2-1	.	TRBV18	CASSKAGVGNEQFF	TGTGCCAGCTCCAAAGCGGGAGTAGGGAATGAGCAGTTCTTC
.	TRBJ1-4	.	TRBV6-5	CASTPAGQASEKLFF	TGTGCCAGCACCCCCGCAGGCCAGGCCAGCGAAAAACTGTTTTTT
TRBD1	TRBJ2-3	.	TRBV19	CASSIRAGGASDTQYF	TGTGCCAGTAGTATTAGGGCAGGGGGCGCGAGTGATACGCAGTATTTT
.	TRBJ1-2	few	TRBV7-9	CASSLERGEGYTF	TGTGCCAGCAGCTTAGAAAGGGGTGAGGGCTACACCTTC
.	TRBJ1-1	.	TRBV18	CASSVDPQGAFF	TGTGCCAGCTCCGTGGATCCGCAGGGAGCTTTCTTT
.	TRBJ1-1	.	TRBV7-9	CASSLVQGDTEAFF	TGTGCCAGCAGCTTAGTACAGGGTGACACTGAAGCTTTCTTT